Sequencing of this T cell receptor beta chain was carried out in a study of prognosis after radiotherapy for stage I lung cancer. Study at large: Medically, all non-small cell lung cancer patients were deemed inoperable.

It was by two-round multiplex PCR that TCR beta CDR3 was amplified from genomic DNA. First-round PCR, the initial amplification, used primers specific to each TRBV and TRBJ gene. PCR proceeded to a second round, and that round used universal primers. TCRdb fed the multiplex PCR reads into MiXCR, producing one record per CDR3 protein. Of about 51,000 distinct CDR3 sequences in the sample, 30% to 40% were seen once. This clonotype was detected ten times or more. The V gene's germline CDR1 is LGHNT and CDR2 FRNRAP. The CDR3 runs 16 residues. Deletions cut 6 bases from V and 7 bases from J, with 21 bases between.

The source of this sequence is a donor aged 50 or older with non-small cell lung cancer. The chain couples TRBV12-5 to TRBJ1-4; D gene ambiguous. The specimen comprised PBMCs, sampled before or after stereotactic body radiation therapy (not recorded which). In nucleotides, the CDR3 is TGTGCTAGTGGCCCACCTAAATATGGACCGTTTGAAAAACTGTTTTTT. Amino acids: CASGPPKYGPFEKLFF.